These T cell receptor beta chains were read from a single sample in a study of blood T cell repertoires in COVID-19. Sequenced by immunoSEQ multiplex PCR; TCRdb stores in-frame clones only, minus some. This repertoire shows under 300,000 clones, about 88% found once; its top ten account for approximately 3%. The specimen was PBMCs or T cells enriched from blood (not recorded which). The receptors here all came from a woman in her 50s who had recovered from COVID-19. Each CDR3 is given with its conserved first and last residue. D genes are given only for firm matches. For some rows the clone size is stated as once, few or many, or as a class when expanded; others skip it.

D gene	V gene	J gene	clone size	CDR3 DNA	CDR3 protein
-	TRBV30	TRBJ1-5	-	TGTGCCTGGAGTGTACCAGGACAGTTTCAGCCCCAGCATTTT	CAWSVPGQFQPQHF
TRBD2	TRBV28	TRBJ2-1	-	TGTGCCAGCAGTTTAGGGCGGAGCGGGGAGTTCTTC	CASSLGRSGEFF
TRBD1	TRBV3-1/TRBV3-2	TRBJ2-7	once	TGTGCCAGCAGCCCAAGGACAGGGCTGAGCTCCTACGAGCAGTACTTC	CASSPRTGLSSYEQYF
-	TRBV4-3	TRBJ2-6	-	TGCGCCAGCAGCCAAGATAGCCTCTCTGGGGCCAACGTCCTGACTTTC	CASSQDSLSGANVLTF
TRBD2	TRBV18	TRBJ2-1	-	TGTGCCAGCGTCGGGGACGGACTAGCGGGAGGTACAGCCTACAATGAGCAGTTCTTC	CASVGDGLAGGTAYNEQFF
TRBD1	TRBV11-3	TRBJ2-1	-	TGTGCCAGCAGCTTAGGGGGCGGCAGGGGGCAGGAGCAGTTCTTC	CASSLGGGRGQEQFF
-	TRBV19	TRBJ1-5	-	TGTGCCAGTAGTATCCTGAACAGGGACAATCAGCCCCAGCATTTT	CASSILNRDNQPQHF
TRBD2	TRBV7-2	TRBJ2-2	-	TGTGCCAGCAGCCCCCGGACTAGCGGGACCATCAACACCGGGGAGCTGTTTTTT	CASSPRTSGTINTGELFF
TRBD1	TRBV3-1/TRBV3-2	TRBJ1-2	-	TGTGCCAGCAGCCCCCGAATGGGACAGAGGTACCCTTCTAACTATGGCTACACCTTC	CASSPRMGQRYPSNYGYTF
-	TRBV14	TRBJ2-3	-	TGTGCCAGCAGCCTAGCAGCTACAGATACGCAGTATTTT	CASSLAATDTQYF
-	TRBV6-2/TRBV6-3	TRBJ2-7	few	TGTGCCAGCAGTTACTCGCGGACCTACGAGCAGTACTTC	CASSYSRTYEQYF
TRBD1	TRBV28	TRBJ1-2	-	TGTGCCAGCAGTTTAAACCACCAGGGGGCCTCTGGCTACACCTTC	CASSLNHQGASGYTF
-	TRBV12-3/TRBV12-4	TRBJ1-4	-	TGTGCCAGCAGTTTCCCGAATGAAAAACTGTTTTTT	CASSFPNEKLFF
-	TRBV29-1	TRBJ2-5	-	TGCAGCGTTGGAACAGGGAGCCGGGAGACCCAGTACTTC	CSVGTGSRETQYF
-	TRBV9	TRBJ2-7	-	TGTGCCAGCAGCCCCGCCCTAGCGAGCTACGAGCAGTACTTC	CASSPALASYEQYF
-	TRBV6-5	TRBJ1-4	-	TGTGCCAGCAGGGGATCGGGGGAAAAACTGTTTTTT	CASRGSGEKLFF
-	TRBV21-1	TRBJ2-2	-	TGTGCCAGCGGGGGGTGCGGCGGCCCCACCGGGGAGCTGTTTTTT	CASGGCGGPTGELFF
TRBD1	TRBV28	TRBJ1-1	-	TGTGCCAGCAGTTTTAGACAGGGACGAATGGAGGCTTTCTTT	CASSFRQGRMEAFF
-	TRBV30	TRBJ1-1	-	TGTGCCGGCACAGGGTATGGGAACACTGAAGCTTTCTTT	CAGTGYGNTEAFF
-	TRBV11-1	TRBJ1-1	-	TGTGCCAGCAGCTTAGGGGTCTGGGCGAACACTGAAGCTTTCTTT	CASSLGVWANTEAFF
-	TRBV30	TRBJ2-1	-	TGTGCCTGGAGTTTGGGGAGCTCCTACAATGAGCAGTTCTTC	CAWSLGSSYNEQFF
-	TRBV3-1/TRBV3-2	TRBJ2-1	once	TGTGCCAGCAGCCCAATTAGCGGCTCCTACAATGAGCAGTTCTTC	CASSPISGSYNEQFF
-	TRBV21-1	TRBJ2-7	-	TGTGCCAAAGCAGGGACTCCCATGGGGCAGTACTTC	CAKAGTPMGQYF
-	TRBV5-1	TRBJ2-5	-	TGCGCCAGCAGCTTGGTGTCGGGAGAGGCGGAGACCCAGTACTTC	CASSLVSGEAETQYF
-	TRBV5-1	TRBJ2-1	once	TGCGCCAGCAGCCCCCGAGAAGCCTACAATGAGCAGTTCTTC	CASSPREAYNEQFF
-	TRBV15	TRBJ1-6	few	TGTGCCACCAGCAGGAGTCAGCAGGGAAGATCACCCCTCCACTTT	CATSRSQQGRSPLHF
-	TRBV9	TRBJ2-3	-	TGTGCCAGCAGCGGGCGACAGGTTGGAGATACGCAGTATTTT	CASSGRQVGDTQYF
-	TRBV5-1	TRBJ1-2	-	TGCGCCAGCAGCCCTCAGGGGAATTATGGCTACACCTTC	CASSPQGNYGYTF
-	TRBV5-6	TRBJ1-1	-	TGTGCCAGCAGCCGGGATAGCCCTGAAGCTTTCTTT	CASSRDSPEAFF
-	TRBV7-3	TRBJ1-2	few	TGTGCCAGCAGCTTAACGCGGGACTATGGCTACACCTTC	CASSLTRDYGYTF
-	TRBV6-4	TRBJ1-1	-	TGTGCCAGCAGTATACAGGTTTTGAACACTGAAGCTTTCTTT	CASSIQVLNTEAFF
TRBD2	TRBV7-3	TRBJ2-2	-	TGTGCCAGCAGCGTTAGCGGGATGGGGACCGGGGAGCTGTTTTTT	CASSVSGMGTGELFF
TRBD1	TRBV7-3	TRBJ1-1	-	TGTGCCAGCAGCTTAACGACAGGGGGTACTGAAGCTTTCTTT	CASSLTTGGTEAFF
-	TRBV28	TRBJ2-7	-	TGTGCCAGCAGTTTAGCCCCGCGAGTCTACGAGCAGTACTTC	CASSLAPRVYEQYF
TRBD2	TRBV30	TRBJ2-3	once	TGTGCCTGGAGTGTGTCTAGGACTAGCGGATCTGCAGGCACAGATACGCAGTATTTT	CAWSVSRTSGSAGTDTQYF
-	TRBV7-3	TRBJ2-6	-	TGTGCCAGCAGCCTGGGACTGAGCCTCGCTGGGGCCAACGTCCTGACTTTC	CASSLGLSLAGANVLTF
-	TRBV7-8	TRBJ2-1	-	TGTGCCAGCAGCCCCGGGACACGTTACAATGAGCAGTTCTTC	CASSPGTRYNEQFF
TRBD1	TRBV7-2	TRBJ1-2	-	TGTGCCAGCAGCCGTTCTGATCAGGGGGGCGGCTACACCTTC	CASSRSDQGGGYTF
-	TRBV5-4	TRBJ1-3	-	TGTGCCAGCAGCCCGGGGTCCGCTGGAAACACCATATATTTT	CASSPGSAGNTIYF
-	TRBV7-2	TRBJ1-5	few	TGTGCCAGCAGCTTAGCACTAATGAGGGGGTTGGATCAGCCCCAGCATTTT	CASSLALMRGLDQPQHF
-	TRBV5-6	TRBJ1-2	-	TGTGCCAGCAGCTTGACAGGGAGAGGCTACACCTTC	CASSLTGRGYTF
-	TRBV24-1	TRBJ1-5	-	TGTGCCACCAGTGCCAGGGGTGACAATCAGCCCCAGCATTTT	CATSARGDNQPQHF
TRBD1	TRBV2	TRBJ1-4	-	TGTGCCAGCGGGGGGACAGGGGTTGAAAAACTGTTTTTT	CASGGTGVEKLFF
TRBD1	TRBV11-2	TRBJ1-4	-	TGTGCCAGCAGCTTAGCAGCACAGGGGGCGCCCGGGAAACTGTTTTTT	CASSLAAQGAPGKLFF